This is a list of T cell receptor beta chains from one sample in a study of CDR3 diversity in severe acne. TCRdb re-analysed the PCR reads in MiXCR, keeping a single row per CDR3 protein. The table shows approximately 80,000 distinct CDR3 sequences, with 51% occurring only once. The sequencing input was blood. The receptors come from a male donor in good health, without acne. CDR3s include the opening cysteine and the closing phenylalanine or tryptophan. A D gene is named only where the DNA matches it firmly. Not every row has a clone size; where given, it reads once, few, many or a size class.

CDR3 length: 15
clone size: many
D gene: TRBD2
V gene: TRBV19
J gene: TRBJ2-7
CDR3 protein: CASSIQFGRVYEQYF
CDR3 DNA: TGTGCCAGTAGTATACAATTCGGGAGGGTCTACGAGCAGTACTTC

CDR3 length: 15
clone size: many
D gene: TRBD1
V gene: TRBV7-9
J gene: TRBJ2-1
CDR3 protein: CASSKRTGGYNEQFF
CDR3 DNA: TGTGCCAGCAGCAAACGGACAGGGGGTTACAATGAGCAGTTCTTC

CDR3 length: 15
clone size: medium-sized
D gene: TRBD1
V gene: TRBV2
J gene: TRBJ2-7
CDR3 protein: CASSAATGVTYEQYF
CDR3 DNA: TGTGCCAGCAGTGCAGCGACAGGGGTCACCTACGAGCAGTACTTC

CDR3 length: 18
clone size: NA
D gene: TRBD2
V gene: TRBV15
J gene: TRBJ2-7
CDR3 protein: CATSRGGGRLAEYYEQYF
CDR3 DNA: TGTGCCACCAGCAGAGGTGGGGGCCGACTAGCGGAGTACTACGAGCAGTACTTC

CDR3 length: 13
clone size: many
D gene: NA
V gene: TRBV6-1
J gene: TRBJ1-4
CDR3 protein: CASRQAGGGKLFF
CDR3 DNA: TGTGCCAGCAGACAGGCCGGGGGGGGAAAACTGTTTTTT

CDR3 length: 14
clone size: many
D gene: NA
V gene: TRBV6-2/TRBV6-3
J gene: TRBJ2-1
CDR3 protein: CASSSVGAYTEQFF
CDR3 DNA: TGTGCCAGCAGTTCAGTGGGGGCCTACACCGAGCAGTTCTTC

CDR3 length: 14
clone size: many
D gene: TRBD1
V gene: TRBV20-1
J gene: TRBJ2-5
CDR3 protein: CSARSTGGGETQYF
CDR3 DNA: TGCAGTGCTAGATCGACAGGGGGAGGGGAGACCCAGTACTTC

CDR3 length: 14
clone size: many
D gene: TRBD1
V gene: TRBV10-1
J gene: TRBJ2-2
CDR3 protein: CASPGTGNTGELFF
CDR3 DNA: TGCGCCAGCCCCGGGACAGGGAACACCGGGGAGCTGTTTTTT

CDR3 length: 13
clone size: NA
D gene: TRBD2
V gene: TRBV30
J gene: TRBJ2-5
CDR3 protein: CAWSVAGKETQYF
CDR3 DNA: TGTGCCTGGAGTGTAGCGGGGAAAGAGACCCAGTACTTC

CDR3 length: 17
clone size: NA
D gene: NA
V gene: TRBV27
J gene: TRBJ2-1
CDR3 protein: CASSFTSGVSCYNEQFF
CDR3 DNA: TGTGCCAGCAGTTTTACGTCGGGGGTCAGCTGCTACAATGAGCAGTTCTTC

CDR3 length: 14
clone size: many
D gene: NA
V gene: TRBV5-1
J gene: TRBJ2-1
CDR3 protein: CASSLAGTDNEQFF
CDR3 DNA: TGCGCCAGCAGCTTGGCCGGGACTGACAATGAGCAGTTCTTC

CDR3 length: 19
clone size: many
D gene: TRBD1
V gene: TRBV24-1
J gene: TRBJ1-5
CDR3 protein: CATSDSRDSPIVSNQPQHF
CDR3 DNA: TGTGCCACCAGTGATTCAAGGGACAGTCCAATTGTTAGCAATCAGCCCCAGCATTTT

CDR3 length: 13
clone size: many
D gene: NA
V gene: TRBV2
J gene: TRBJ1-1
CDR3 protein: CASTMTGATEAFF
CDR3 DNA: TGTGCCAGCACCATGACCGGGGCCACTGAAGCTTTCTTT

CDR3 length: 16
clone size: NA
D gene: TRBD1
V gene: TRBV5-1
J gene: TRBJ2-1
CDR3 protein: CASSLVGGQGENEQFF
CDR3 DNA: TGCGCCAGCAGCTTGGTGGGGGGACAGGGGGAGAATGAGCAGTTCTTC

CDR3 length: 15
clone size: NA
D gene: NA
V gene: TRBV6-1
J gene: TRBJ2-5
CDR3 protein: CASSDGPLVGETQYF
CDR3 DNA: TGTGCCAGCAGTGATGGTCCGTTAGTAGGGGAGACCCAGTACTTC

CDR3 length: 16
clone size: once
D gene: NA
V gene: TRBV24-1
J gene: TRBJ1-1
CDR3 protein: CATFPLRAGQNTEAFF
CDR3 DNA: TGTGCCACCTTTCCCCTCAGGGCCGGTCAGAACACTGAAGCTTTCTTT

CDR3 length: 14
clone size: NA
D gene: NA
V gene: TRBV20-1
J gene: TRBJ2-5
CDR3 protein: CSSIGQPDQETQYF
CDR3 DNA: TGCAGCAGTATTGGACAGCCGGACCAAGAGACCCAGTACTTC

CDR3 length: 14
clone size: few
D gene: NA
V gene: TRBV10-3
J gene: TRBJ1-2
CDR3 protein: CAISEGADRYGYTF
CDR3 DNA: TGTGCCATCAGTGAGGGGGCGGACCGCTATGGCTACACCTTC

CDR3 length: 11
clone size: NA
D gene: NA
V gene: TRBV6-5
J gene: TRBJ1-2
CDR3 protein: CASSYVDGYTF
CDR3 DNA: TGTGCCAGCAGTTACGTGGATGGCTACACCTTC

CDR3 length: 16
clone size: many
D gene: TRBD1
V gene: TRBV7-3
J gene: TRBJ1-1
CDR3 protein: CASSLGQLRMNTEAFF
CDR3 DNA: TGTGCCAGCAGCTTGGGACAGCTAAGGATGAACACTGAAGCTTTCTTT

CDR3 length: 13
clone size: NA
D gene: NA
V gene: TRBV9
J gene: TRBJ1-6
CDR3 protein: CASSASEGSPLHF
CDR3 DNA: TGTGCCAGCAGCGCCTCAGAGGGATCACCCCTCCACTTT

CDR3 length: 15
clone size: NA
D gene: NA
V gene: TRBV10-3
J gene: TRBJ1-5
CDR3 protein: CASSYSNSGNQPQHF
CDR3 DNA: TGTGCCAGCAGTTACTCGAACTCGGGAAATCAGCCCCAGCATTTT

CDR3 length: 13
clone size: many
D gene: NA
V gene: TRBV14
J gene: TRBJ2-5
CDR3 protein: CASSLGPQETQYF
CDR3 DNA: TGTGCCAGCAGCCTTGGACCCCAAGAGACCCAGTACTTC

CDR3 length: 13
clone size: many
D gene: TRBD2
V gene: TRBV6-1
J gene: TRBJ2-1
CDR3 protein: CASTSGSYNEQFF
CDR3 DNA: TGTGCCAGCACTAGCGGATCCTACAATGAGCAGTTCTTC

CDR3 length: 12
clone size: few
D gene: NA
V gene: TRBV7-9
J gene: TRBJ1-1
CDR3 protein: CASGVMNTEAFF
CDR3 DNA: TGTGCCAGCGGGGTCATGAACACTGAAGCTTTCTTT

CDR3 length: 13
clone size: NA
D gene: NA
V gene: TRBV20-1
J gene: TRBJ1-1
CDR3 protein: CSTRDWASPWAFF
CDR3 DNA: TGCAGCACCAGGGATTGGGCCAGCCCCTGGGCTTTCTTT

CDR3 length: 15
clone size: NA
D gene: NA
V gene: TRBV12-3/TRBV12-4
J gene: TRBJ1-5
CDR3 protein: CASSFRQGGNQPQHF
CDR3 DNA: TGTGCCAGCAGTTTCAGGCAGGGTGGCAATCAGCCCCAGCATTTT

CDR3 length: 15
clone size: NA
D gene: NA
V gene: TRBV15
J gene: TRBJ1-4
CDR3 protein: CATSRDGGTNEKLFF
CDR3 DNA: TGTGCCACCAGCAGAGATGGCGGTACTAATGAAAAACTGTTTTTT

CDR3 length: 13
clone size: many
D gene: NA
V gene: TRBV5-8
J gene: TRBJ2-5
CDR3 protein: CASSFRSQETQYF
CDR3 DNA: TGTGCCAGCAGCTTCCGGTCCCAAGAGACCCAGTACTTC